One sample yielded the 18 T cell receptor beta chains listed below, sequenced in a study of T cells in Graves' hyperthyroidism and ophthalmopathy. Amplification of TCR beta CDR3 regions used RNA as the template. A first-round RT-PCR of the TCR CDR3 used the HTBI primer set. Each CDR3 protein gets one entry after TCRdb re-called the multiplex PCR reads with MiXCR. The repertoire includes about 680,000 distinct CDR3 sequences, under 45% of them detected once, and less than 35% sits in the top ten. The specimen sequenced was blood. Source of these receptors: a woman aged 40 to 50 with Graves' hyperthyroidism.

The J gene is TRBJ1-1, the V gene TRBV10-3, with D maybe TRBD1 (6 bases). V lost 10 bases and J lost 2, with 23 bases in between. Germline loops: CDR1 ENHRY, CDR2 SYGVKD. CDR3 length equals 16 residues. CDR3 residues: CASMPRRSGANTEAFF. The CDR3 coding sequence is TGTGCCAGCATGCCCCGCCGGTCGGGGGCAAACACTGAAGCTTTCTTT.

Here the CDR3 DNA reads TGTGCCACCAGTGATTACAAGGGGGCTGGGGCCAACGTCCTGACTTTC. Amino acids: CATSDYKGAGANVLTF. This chain links TRBV24-1 with TRBJ2-6, with D perhaps matching TRBD1 (6 bases). The CDR3 loop spans 16 amino acids. Germline assignment: CDR1 KGHDR and CDR2 SFDVKD. The germline V and J ends were trimmed by 2 bases and 2 bases, with 9 bases remaining between them.

This clonotype was seen a few times. The chain uses TRBV7-9 and TRBJ1-1, with D uncertain. CDR1 SEHNR and CDR2 FQNEAQ come from the germline V gene (reference sequence). The CDR3 loop spans 12 amino acids. Trimming stripped 6 bases from V and 7 bases from J, with 12 bases between. The CDR3 reads CASRDGRLEAFF. CDR3 nucleotides: TGTGCCAGCAGGGACGGGCGCCTTGAAGCTTTCTTT.

Judged by abundance, this clonotype is medium-sized. The chain couples TRBV12-3 or TRBV12-4 to TRBJ1-1; D possibly corresponds to TRBD1 (5 bases). CDR3 length: 11 amino acids. Between the trimmed V and J ends, which lost 7 bases and 8 bases, there was a span of 11 bases. The CDR3 sequence: CASTPGTEAFF. The CDR3 bases are TGTGCCAGCACCCCCGGGACGGAAGCTTTCTTT.

This clonotype was counted at least ten times. This chain connects TRBV15 to TRBJ1-3; possible D gene TRBD1, 5 bases. Germline lookup yields CDR1 LNHNV and CDR2 YYDKDF (reference sequence). V lost 2 bases and J 4 bases, leaving 6 bases between the germline ends. The CDR3 contains 13 residues. CDR3 bases: TGTGCCACCAGCAGATCAGGGGGAAACACCATATATTTT. Amino acids: CATSRSGGNTIYF.

This clonotype was counted at least ten times. The gene calls are TRBV2 and TRBJ1-2; TRBD1 might be the D (5 bases). The V and J ends lost 2 bases and 4 bases respectively, with 8 bases between them. Germline CDR1 SNHLY, CDR2 FYNNEI. This CDR3 comprises 13 residues. This chain's CDR3 is CASSEPGRYGYTF. In DNA, the CDR3 is TGTGCCAGCAGTGAACCAGGGCGCTATGGCTACACCTTC. Using reference TRBV2 and TRBJ1-2 for the parts outside the CDR3, the full variable domain is EPEVTQTPSHQVTQMGQEVILRCVPISNHLYFYWYRQILGQKVEFLVSFYNNEISEKSEIFDDQFSVERPDGSNFTLKIRSTKLEDSAMYFCASSEPGRYGYTFGSGTRLTVV.

The chain employs TRBV19 and TRBJ1-2; 8 bases fit TRBD1. Trimming cost V 9 bases and J 0 bases; bases outside gene matches: 15. The germline gives CDR1 LNHDA, CDR2 SQIVND (reference sequence). The CDR3 spans 17 residues. CDR3 residues: CASSPVQGALPNYGYTF. The CDR3, as DNA: TGTGCCAGCTCACCTGTCCAGGGGGCCCTTCCTAACTATGGCTACACCTTC. Using reference TRBV19 and TRBJ1-2 for the parts outside the CDR3, the full variable domain is DGGITQSPKYLFRKEGQNVTLSCEQNLNHDAMYWYRQDPGQGLRLIYYSQIVNDFQKGDIAEGYSVSREKKESFPLTVTSAQKNPTAFYLCASSPVQGALPNYGYTFGSGTRLTVV.

This chain uses TRBV20-1 with TRBJ1-4, with a possible D match to TRBD1 (6 bases). In germline, CDR1 is DFQATT, CDR2 SNEGSKA (reference sequence). The CDR3 length is 13 residues. V lost 6 bases and J lost 4, with 12 bases in between. The CDR3 spells CSAAGTNNEKLFF. The CDR3 nucleotides are TGCAGTGCGGCCGGGACAAATAATGAAAAACTGTTTTTT.

J is TRBJ2-6 and V is TRBV4-3; a weak D match, TRBD2 (5 bases). The CDR3 contains 18 residues. Germline assignment: CDR1 LGHNA and CDR2 YSLEER. V lost 0 bases, J lost 0 bases, and 12 bases lay in between. The CDR3 region is CASSQEPDFSSGANVLTF. DNA for the CDR3: TGCGCCAGCAGCCAAGAGCCGGACTTTAGCTCTGGGGCCAACGTCCTGACTTTC.

This clonotype was seen a few times. The V and J genes are TRBV27 and TRBJ1-2; 12 bases agree with TRBD1. The CDR3 has 15 amino acids. Trimming at V came to 6 bases and at J to 7 bases, leaving 9 bases not matched to a gene. CDR1 is MNHEY and CDR2 is SMNVEV in the germline V gene (reference sequence). The CDR3 spells CASRQEGTGGAGYTF. The DNA of the CDR3 is TGTGCCAGCAGACAAGAAGGGACAGGGGGCGCTGGCTACACCTTC.

The sample holds many counts of this clonotype. The chain joins TRBV29-1 to TRBJ1-2; TRBD1 matches at 7 bases. The CDR3 sequence is 12 residues long. After removal of 4 bases from V and 10 bases from J, the junction contained 9 bases not matched to a gene. Germline V gives CDR1 SQVTM, CDR2 ANQGSEA. The CDR3 is CSVVLGTGAYTF. The CDR3, as DNA: TGCAGCGTTGTACTGGGAACAGGGGCCTACACCTTC.

The rearrangement joins TRBV29-1 to TRBJ2-1; no clear D. The DNA end favors TRBJ2-7, so the J call may be wrong. CDR1 SQVTM and CDR2 ANQGSEA come from the germline V gene. The CDR3 length is 14 residues. CDR3 loop: CSVEDPRSYNEQYF. In DNA form, the CDR3 reads TGCAGCGTTGAAGATCCAAGATCCTACAATGAGCAGTACTTC.

With regard to this clonotype: One junction end does not reproduce the germline sequence, and a read error may be involved. V and J are TRBV7-2 and TRBJ1-1; perhaps TRBD1 as D (5 bases). The CDR3 sequence is 12 residues long. Germline values: CDR1 SGHTA, CDR2 FQGNSA. CDR3: CASSIRQTEVFF. CDR3 sequence (DNA): TGTGCCAGCAGCATACGACAGACTGAAGTTTTCTTT.

The CDR3 region is CAISYGAGGDTGELFF. As DNA, the CDR3 is TGTGCCATCAGTTACGGAGCGGGAGGCGACACCGGGGAGCTGTTTTTT. The rearrangement uses TRBV10-3 and TRBJ2-2; 9 bases are a match to TRBD2. V gave up 5 bases and J gave up 3 bases; unmatched junction bases: 7. The germline CDR1 and CDR2 sequences are ENHRY and SYGVKD. The CDR3 extends over 16 amino acids.

This chain joins TRBV2 and TRBJ2-7, with D perhaps matching TRBD1 or TRBD2 (5 bases each). Trimming left V 6 bases short and J 2 bases short, with 17 bases between. The CDR3 runs 15 residues. Germline CDR1 is SNHLY and CDR2 is FYNNEI. CDR3 protein: CASSQVYRGPYEQYF. The CDR3 DNA reads as TGTGCCAGCAGCCAAGTCTACCGGGGACCCTACGAGCAGTACTTC.

This clonotype was recorded many times. The V gene is TRBV24-1, the J gene TRBJ2-7; perhaps TRBD2 as D (5 bases). The CDR3 is 12 residues long. The V gene lost 5 bases and the J gene lost 6 bases, with 10 bases spanning the gap. Germline CDR1 is KGHDR and CDR2 is SFDVKD. The CDR3 spells CATSGTGIEQYF. CDR3 DNA: TGTGCCACCAGTGGTACGGGGATCGAGCAGTACTTC.

Many counts were recorded for this clonotype. J is TRBJ1-5 and V is TRBV7-9; TRBD1 might be the D (6 bases). There are 13 residues in the CDR3. The V end was cut by 4 bases, the J end by 7 bases, with 11 bases between. From germline, CDR1 is SEHNR and CDR2 FQNEAQ (reference sequence). CDR3 sequence (DNA): TGTGCCAGCAGCTGGCAGGGGTACCAGCCCCAGCATTTT. It translates to CASSWQGYQPQHF.

For this clonotype: At one end the junction does not follow the germline gene, possibly because of a read error. The chain employs TRBV7-9 and TRBJ2-7; a possible D gene is TRBD2 (5 bases). The CDR3 is 13 amino acids. Germline-derived CDR1 and CDR2 are SEHNR and FQNEAQ (reference sequence). CDR3 sequence (DNA): TGCGCCAACGGTAACATAGCCGCGGGCGAGCAGTACTTC. Translation gives CANGNIAAGEQYF.